The rows below give T cell receptor beta chains drawn from one sample of a study of response to subunit inactivated influenza vaccine. TCRdb analysed the RT-PCR reads with MiXCR anew, one entry per CDR3 protein. The sample has more than 700,000 distinct CDR3 sequences, 21% seen once. This specimen was PBMCs from blood, taken 4 to 6 days after vaccination. The receptors come from a man between 50 and 59 years old who received an inactivated influenza vaccine. Both conserved end residues are part of each CDR3. A D gene is named only where the DNA matches it firmly. Expanded clones get a size class; other rows say once, few or many, or leave the size out.

clone_size	d_call	v_call	j_call	cdr3_aa	cdr3_nt
.	.	TRBV7-2	TRBJ1-2	CASSLVEGSSGYTF	TGTGCCAGCAGCTTAGTTGAGGGATCGTCGGGCTACACCTTC
.	TRBD1	TRBV24-1	TRBJ2-1	CATSDKLSRTGVYNEQFF	TGTGCCACCAGTGATAAACTCAGTCGGACAGGGGTCTACAATGAGCAGTTCTTC
once	.	TRBV7-8	TRBJ1-1	CASGRARGTEAFF	TGTGCCAGCGGGAGGGCTCGAGGAACTGAAGCTTTCTTT
.	TRBD2	TRBV6-2/TRBV6-3	TRBJ2-7	CASSYSLASNEQYF	TGTGCCAGCAGTTACTCACTAGCGTCTAATGAGCAGTACTTC
few	.	TRBV4-1	TRBJ2-3	CASSRMPGAFSTDTQYF	TGCGCCAGCAGCCGTATGCCAGGGGCGTTTAGCACAGATACGCAGTATTTT
few	.	TRBV12-3/TRBV12-4	TRBJ1-6	CASSPAGRSYNSPLHF	TGTGCCAGCAGTCCCGCCGGGCGGTCCTATAATTCACCCCTCCACTTT
many	.	TRBV6-1	TRBJ1-4	CASSALGRGGNEKLFF	TGTGCCAGCAGCGCCTTGGGCAGGGGTGGTAATGAAAAACTGTTTTTT
.	.	TRBV11-2	TRBJ2-6	CASSLRPGRNSGANVLTF	TGTGCCAGCAGCTTAAGGCCGGGACGGAACTCTGGGGCCAACGTCCTGACTTTC
.	TRBD1	TRBV20-1	TRBJ1-5	CSAPGGTGFSSNQPQHF	TGCAGTGCCCCAGGCGGGACAGGGTTTAGTAGCAATCAGCCCCAGCATTTT
few	.	TRBV29-1	TRBJ2-7	CSVGVDEQYF	TGCAGCGTAGGGGTTGACGAGCAGTACTTC